The 21 T cell receptor beta chains in this list originate from one sample, sequenced in a study of Graves' ophthalmopathy and Graves' hyperthyroidism. The sequenced template was RNA, covering the TCR beta CDR3 region. HTBI primers were employed in first-round RT-PCR, then a second-round multiplex PCR followed. A single record per CDR3 protein comes from TCRdb applying MiXCR to the multiplex PCR reads. The sample gives roughly 1.1 million distinct CDR3 sequences, approximately 35% of which show up once; more than 9.5% is in the top ten. Material: peripheral blood or thyroid tissue (not recorded which). The receptors derive from an adult man with Graves' hyperthyroidism.

The chain employs TRBV5-6 and TRBJ2-7; 8 nucleotides match TRBD1. The germline V gene has CDR1 SGHDT and CDR2 YYEEEE. J was trimmed by 6 bases and V by 2 bases; bases with no gene match: 7. This CDR3 contains 14 residues. The CDR3 nucleotides are TGTGCCAGCAGCTTACAGGGGGTTTTCGGCGAGCAGTACTTC. Its protein product is CASSLQGVFGEQYF.

The sample holds many counts of this clonotype. CDR3 bases: TGTGCCAGCAGCTTAGGAGGGGCTTGGGGTTGGATTAACTATGGCTACACCTTC. Protein: CASSLGGAWGWINYGYTF. This sequence joins TRBV7-8 and TRBJ1-2, with a tentative D call TRBD1 (5 bases). This CDR3 comprises 18 residues. The germline V gene has CDR1 SGHVS and CDR2 FQNEAQ. The V gene lost 1 base and the J gene lost 1 base, with 19 bases spanning the gap.

This clonotype was counted ten times or more. V and J are TRBV12-3 or TRBV12-4 and TRBJ1-2; D may be TRBD1 (6 bases). The CDR3 covers 14 residues. Trimming shortened V by 4 bases and J by 6 bases, and 15 bases separated the two germline ends. CDR3 sequence: CASSWPTGVNGYTF. CDR3 nucleotide sequence: TGTGCCAGCAGTTGGCCGACAGGAGTGAATGGCTACACCTTC.

This clonotype has at least ten counts. This rearrangement joins TRBV10-2 to TRBJ1-1, with a possible D match to TRBD1 (5 bases). Germline CDR1 is WSHSY and CDR2 is SAAADI. The V end lost 3 bases, the J end lost 1 base, and 9 bases lay between the germline ends. This CDR3 spans 14 amino acids. CDR3 DNA sequence: TGCGCCAGCAGTGACAGGGCGGGGAACACTGAAGCTTTCTTT. Protein sequence: CASSDRAGNTEAFF.

This clonotype was recorded at least ten times. The CDR3 protein is CASSLGTVDRETQYF. In nucleotides, the CDR3 is TGTGCCAGCAGCCTCGGGACAGTGGACAGAGAGACCCAGTACTTC. The J gene is TRBJ2-5, the V gene TRBV7-9; TRBD1 matches at 7 bases. The germline V gene has CDR1 SEHNR and CDR2 FQNEAQ (reference sequence). J lost 4 bases, V lost 5 bases, and 10 bases had no gene match. CDR3 size: 15 residues. Complete variable domain (other parts from reference TRBV7-9 and TRBJ2-5): DTGVSQNPRHKITKRGQNVTFRCDPISEHNRLYWYRQTLGQGPEFLTYFQNEAQLEKSRLLSDRFSAERPKGSFSTLEIQRTEQGDSAMYLCASSLGTVDRETQYFGPGTRLLVL.

In the case of this clonotype: A read error is possible here, since a much larger clone lies one base away. This sequence joins TRBV2 and TRBJ2-2, with 9 bases lining up with TRBD1. Germline loops: CDR1 SNHLY, CDR2 FYNNEI. This CDR3 has 14 residues. CDR3 protein: CAGSEQGASGELFF. The CDR3 DNA is TGTGCCGGCAGTGAACAGGGGGCGAGCGGGGAGCTGTTTTTT.

Concerning this clonotype: This could be a read error, since a much larger clone is one nucleotide away. The rearrangement uses TRBV9 and TRBJ2-7; D call uncertain. This CDR3 is 14 amino acids long. Germline values: CDR1 SGDLS, CDR2 YYNGEE. CDR3 nucleotides: TGTGCCAGCGGCGTTTCAGACGGAGACTACGAGCAGTACTTC. Protein product: CASGVSDGDYEQYF. Based on the CDR3 plus reference TRBV9 and TRBJ2-7, the full variable domain is DSGVTQTPKHLITATGQRVTLRCSPRSGDLSVYWYQQSLDQGLQFLIQYYNGEERAKGNILERFSAQQFPDLHSELNLSSLELGDSALYFCASGVSDGDYEQYFGPGTRLTVT.

This clonotype was counted a few times. The chain uses TRBV12-3 or TRBV12-4 and TRBJ2-7, with TRBD1 matching 10 bases. The CDR3 consists of 16 residues. The V segment lost 3 bases and the J segment 6 bases; nucleotides outside the gene matches: 11. CDR3 sequence reads: CASSFRAGGTGVEQYF. For the CDR3, the DNA is TGTGCCAGCAGTTTCCGTGCTGGTGGGACAGGGGTCGAGCAGTACTTC.

This clonotype was detected many times. J is TRBJ1-1 and V is TRBV19; D uncertain. Germline V gene data show CDR1 as LNHDA and CDR2 as SQIVND (reference sequence). Trimming stripped 3 bases from V and 2 bases from J, with 4 bases between. The CDR3 totals 12 residues. CDR3 DNA sequence: TGTGCCAGTAGTATCATAAACACTGAAGCTTTCTTT. It codes for CASSIINTEAFF.

This clonotype was counted many times. Written as DNA, the CDR3 is TGTGCCAGCAGTTACTCCGAGGAGGGCCGCGAGCAGTACTTC. This codes for CASSYSEEGREQYF. This chain links TRBV6-5 with TRBJ2-7; tentative D call: TRBD2 (6 bases). This CDR3 comprises 14 residues. Trimming left V 0 bases short and J 6 bases short, with 12 bases between. CDR1 MNHEY and CDR2 SVGAGI come from the germline V gene.

The chain combines TRBV5-1 with TRBJ2-7, with D possibly being TRBD1 (7 bases). This CDR3 is 16 amino acids long. Germline V gene lookup returns CDR1 SGHRS and CDR2 YFSETQ. V was shortened by 4 bases and J by 2 bases, with 19 bases between the two germline ends. CDR3 sequence reads: CASSTRTGGHPYEQYF. Written as DNA, the CDR3 is TGCGCCAGCAGCACCCGGACAGGAGGGCACCCCTACGAGCAGTACTTC.

The rearrangement uses TRBV12-3 or TRBV12-4 and TRBJ1-3, with 11 bases aligning to TRBD1. The CDR3 has 16 amino acids. The trim removed 10 bases at V and 0 bases at J, leaving 8 bases unmatched. CDR3 residues: CATLTGTGGSGNTIYF. For the CDR3, the DNA is TGTGCCACCCTTACCGGGACAGGGGGCTCTGGAAACACCATATATTTT.

This clonotype has only a few counts. The V and J genes are TRBV4-3 and TRBJ1-6; 8 bases align to TRBD1. The ends lost 3 bases at V and 7 bases at J; junction bases unmatched: 8. The CDR3 sequence is 16 residues long. Germline V gene sequence: CDR1 LGHNA, CDR2 YSLEER. CDR3: CASSQADRGRNSPLHF. CDR3 in DNA: TGCGCCAGCAGCCAGGCCGACAGGGGAAGGAATTCACCCCTCCACTTT.

The chain uses TRBV15 and TRBJ1-5; possibly TRBD1 for D (5 bases). Between the trimmed V and J ends, which lost 3 bases and 11 bases, there was a span of 14 bases. The CDR3 has 13 residues. From germline, CDR1 is LNHNV and CDR2 YYDKDF (reference sequence). CDR3 nucleotides: TGTGCCACCAGCAGGGTCAGGGTGGAGACCCAGCATTTT. Protein sequence: CATSRVRVETQHF.

The chain is built from TRBV6-5 and TRBJ1-5; 7 nucleotides line up with TRBD1. CDR3 length: 17 amino acids. Losses at the gene ends were 5 bases for V and 3 bases for J; bases not matched to a gene: 13. Germline CDR1 is MNHEY and CDR2 is SVGAGI. The CDR3 coding sequence is TGTGCCAGCAGTCCAGTGACCGGGACAGTAAACAATCAGCCCCAGCATTTT. It translates to CASSPVTGTVNNQPQHF.

The chain is built from TRBV5-1 and TRBJ1-5, with no clear D. CDR3 length: 15 amino acids. Germline-derived CDR1 and CDR2 are SGHRS and YFSETQ. The V gene lost 0 bases and the J gene lost 0 bases, with 7 bases spanning the gap. This CDR3 is CASSLGANSNQPQHF. Here the CDR3 DNA reads TGCGCCAGCAGCTTGGGGGCTAATAGCAATCAGCCCCAGCATTTT.

This clonotype came up many times. In DNA form, the CDR3 reads TGTGCCACCAGCGGCTACAGGGGAAACACTGAAGCTTTCTTT. This codes for CATSGYRGNTEAFF. This chain connects TRBV15 to TRBJ1-1, with 7 bases lining up with TRBD1. The germline V gene has CDR1 LNHNV and CDR2 YYDKDF (reference sequence). V shed 5 bases and J 2 bases; nucleotides not matched to a gene: 5. This CDR3 contains 14 residues.

The rearrangement joins TRBV7-9 to TRBJ1-2; no clear D. Germline values: CDR1 SEHNR, CDR2 FQNEAQ (reference sequence). With 2 bases removed from V and 6 bases from J, the gap between germline ends came to 19 bases. The CDR3 is 16 residues long. CDR3 in DNA: TGTGCCAGCAGCTTACCGATACTAGGGCGAGACCATGGCTACACCTTC. It encodes CASSLPILGRDHGYTF. The whole variable domain, remainder taken from reference TRBV7-9 and TRBJ1-2, is DTGVSQNPRHKITKRGQNVTFRCDPISEHNRLYWYRQTLGQGPEFLTYFQNEAQLEKSRLLSDRFSAERPKGSFSTLEIQRTEQGDSAMYLCASSLPILGRDHGYTFGSGTRLTVV.

The chain employs TRBV7-2 and TRBJ2-6, with a tentative D call TRBD1 (6 bases). V lost 5 bases and J lost 10, with 15 bases in between. The CDR3 extends over 14 amino acids. Germline assignment: CDR1 SGHTA and CDR2 FQGNSA. The CDR3 region has the DNA TGTGCCAGCAGCCCAACCCACAGGGAGAACGTCCTGACTTTC. This encodes CASSPTHRENVLTF.

This rearrangement joins TRBV28 to TRBJ1-5; D ambiguous. Germline CDR1 reads MDHEN; CDR2 reads SYDVKM. The CDR3 consists of 16 residues. V lost 0 bases and J lost 4, with 13 bases in between. The CDR3 is CASSLWTTRINQPQHF. The CDR3 bases are TGTGCCAGCAGTTTATGGACCACAAGAATTAATCAGCCCCAGCATTTT.

This chain joins TRBV6-5 and TRBJ1-5; the D is unclear. Deletions cut 4 bases from V and 5 bases from J, with 15 bases between. Germline V CDR1 and CDR2: MNHEY, SVGAGI. There are 15 residues in the CDR3. The DNA for the CDR3 is TGTGCCAGCAGTTGCTCAGACCCGAGGGATCAGCCCCAGCATTTT. Translating it yields CASSCSDPRDQPQHF.